Listed here are 26 T cell receptor beta chains from one sample, sequenced in a study of blood T cell repertoires in COVID-19 (dated by TCRdb to 2019 to 2021). The method behind the library was the immunoSEQ multiplex PCR assay. This is the immuneACCESS table as TCRdb keeps it, with only in-frame sequences that have V and J called. A part of the clones is gone; compared with another copy, unresolved V genes explain less than half, and the rest is unexplained. The sample table holds 200,000 to 300,000 clones, of which just under 85% were seen once. The ten largest clonotypes hold 3.5% to 4.5% of the sample. Material for sequencing was peripheral blood. The receptors originated from a man in his fifties with acute or convalescent COVID-19.

The rearrangement uses TRBV14 and TRBJ1-1, with 7 nucleotides matching TRBD1. V trimming: 1 base; J trimming: 4 bases; junction bases outside the gene matches: 18. The CDR3 totals 19 residues. Germline V gene data show CDR1 as SGHDN and CDR2 as FVKESK. CDR3 protein: CASSQGHNSWTGLGTEAFF. DNA for the CDR3: TGTGCCAGCAGCCAAGGCCATAATTCGTGGACAGGACTGGGCACTGAAGCTTTCTTT.

This clone was seen once. This chain links TRBV5-1 with TRBJ1-3; 8 bases map to TRBD1. Unmatched junction bases numbered 7, after V lost 0 bases and J lost 5 bases. This CDR3 spans 16 amino acids. Germline lookup yields CDR1 SGHRS and CDR2 YFSETQ. The CDR3 here is CASSLEGQGVRNTIYF. In DNA form, the CDR3 reads TGCGCCAGCAGCTTGGAAGGACAGGGTGTGCGAAACACCATATATTTT.

V gene TRBV20-1 combines with J gene TRBJ1-5; unclear D gene. Per the germline V gene, CDR1 is DFQATT and CDR2 is SNEGSKA (reference sequence). V lost 3 bases and J 4 bases, leaving 13 bases between the germline ends. The CDR3 is made up of 14 amino acids. CDR3 in DNA: TGCAGTGCTAGTGGCGGGATACGGAATCAGCCCCAGCATTTT. This gives the protein CSASGGIRNQPQHF.

This sequence joins TRBV5-1 and TRBJ2-7, with a possible D match to TRBD2 (6 bases). Germline CDR1 SGHRS, CDR2 YFSETQ. The germline V and J ends were trimmed by 1 base and 2 bases, with 16 bases remaining between them. The CDR3 spans 16 residues. CDR3 sequence reads: CASSLLGLEGTYEQYF. The CDR3 bases are TGCGCCAGCAGCTTGCTCGGACTGGAGGGGACCTACGAGCAGTACTTC.

The chain couples TRBV12-3 or TRBV12-4 to TRBJ2-3; a possible D gene is TRBD1 (6 bases). Trimming shortened V by 3 bases and J by 6 bases, and 10 bases separated the two germline ends. This CDR3 spans 13 amino acids. The CDR3 region is CASSFQGWDTQYF. Written as DNA, the CDR3 is TGTGCCAGCAGTTTTCAGGGGTGGGATACGCAGTATTTT.

The chain recombines TRBV6-5 with TRBJ1-6; D might be TRBD1 (6 bases). CDR3 length: 15 amino acids. Trimming removed 5 bases at V and 3 bases at J, with 11 bases between. The V gene's germline CDR1 is MNHEY and CDR2 SVGAGI. CDR3 sequence (DNA): TGTGCCAGCAGTCCCACGGGACACTATAATTCACCCCTCCACTTT. Translating it yields CASSPTGHYNSPLHF.

This clone was counted a single time. V usage is TRBV5-5 and J usage is TRBJ1-1; TRBD1 might be the D (5 bases). This CDR3 has 14 amino acids. The germline gives CDR1 SGHKS, CDR2 YYEKEE (reference sequence). V lost 2 bases to trimming and J lost 3 bases, with 11 bases between them. The CDR3 coding sequence is TGTGCCAGCAGCTTTCGGGGGGAGGACACTGAAGCTTTCTTT. This encodes CASSFRGEDTEAFF.

The chain carries TRBV19 and TRBJ1-1, with D maybe TRBD1 (5 bases). Germline CDR1 and CDR2: LNHDA and SQIVND (reference sequence). Trimming stripped 3 bases from V and 0 bases from J, with 8 bases between. CDR3 size: 14 residues. CDR3 nucleotides: TGTGCCAGTAGTATTCGGGGGATGAACACTGAAGCTTTCTTT. It specifies CASSIRGMNTEAFF.

This clone was recorded only once. The V call is TRBV28, the J call TRBJ2-7; TRBD2 aligns across 9 bases. The CDR3 consists of 16 residues. With V trimmed by 4 bases and J by 5 bases, 12 bases remained unmatched. Germline V gene data show CDR1 as MDHEN and CDR2 as SYDVKM. The CDR3 region is CASSSILSGSTDEQYF. CDR3 in DNA: TGTGCCAGCAGTTCCATCCTTAGCGGGAGTACGGACGAGCAGTACTTC.

This sequence joins TRBV6-5 and TRBJ2-6; D may be TRBD1 (5 bases). Trimming took 5 bases from V and 0 from J, leaving 8 bases between them. CDR3 length: 15 residues. The germline V gene has CDR1 MNHEY and CDR2 SVGAGI. CDR3 bases: TGTGCCAGCAGTCCCAGGGTCTCTGGGGCCAACGTCCTGACTTTC. Translation: CASSPRVSGANVLTF.

The chain employs TRBV19 and TRBJ1-3; 9 positions agree with TRBD1. The trim removed 4 bases at V and 0 bases at J, leaving 10 bases unmatched. The germline V gene has CDR1 LNHDA and CDR2 SQIVND (reference sequence). The CDR3 sequence is 18 residues long. In DNA form, the CDR3 reads TGTGCCAGTAGTACCTCCGGGACAGGGTACAGCTCTGGAAACACCATATATTTT. Its translation: CASSTSGTGYSSGNTIYF.

This clone was counted a single time. The chain recombines TRBV2 with TRBJ1-2; 8 positions match TRBD1. The germline CDR1 and CDR2 sequences are SNHLY and FYNNEI. V trimming: 6 bases; J trimming: 5 bases; junction bases outside the gene matches: 11. The CDR3 spans 15 residues. CDR3 coding DNA: TGTGCCAGCAGGAAATCGACAGGGGATGCGTATGGCTACACCTTC. Encoded protein: CASRKSTGDAYGYTF.

This sequence joins TRBV5-4 and TRBJ1-5, with a weak D call TRBD1 (6 bases). The CDR3 contains 15 residues. Trimming cost V 4 bases and J 3 bases, with 14 bases left between them. Germline CDR1 is SGHNT and CDR2 is YYREEE (reference sequence). CDR3 protein: CASSPSTGSNQPQHF. The DNA of the CDR3 is TGTGCCAGCAGCCCCTCCACAGGGTCCAATCAGCCCCAGCATTTT.

This rearrangement joins TRBV5-6 to TRBJ1-6; D call uncertain. Trimming shortened V by 1 base and J by 4 bases, and 6 bases separated the two germline ends. The CDR3 consists of 14 residues. The V gene's germline CDR1 is SGHDT and CDR2 YYEEEE. The CDR3 loop is CASSLREYNSPLHF. The CDR3 DNA is TGTGCCAGCAGCTTGCGAGAATATAATTCACCCCTCCACTTT.

This chain connects TRBV19 to TRBJ2-3; D remains unclear. The germline CDR1 and CDR2 sequences are LNHDA and SQIVND (reference sequence). There are 16 residues in the CDR3. V was shortened by 1 base and J by 1 base, with 12 bases between the two germline ends. The CDR3 region is CASSIAYRGGTDTQYF. The CDR3, as DNA: TGTGCCAGTAGTATAGCTTATCGCGGTGGCACAGATACGCAGTATTTT.

The gene calls are TRBV29-1 and TRBJ1-1, with 7 bases lining up with TRBD1. The CDR3 is 15 residues long. CDR1 SQVTM and CDR2 ANQGSEA come from the germline V gene. V dropped 4 bases and J dropped 2; count of bases not matched to a gene: 10. The CDR3 is CSVGDSGNVNTEAFF. The CDR3 bases are TGCAGCGTTGGGGACAGCGGTAACGTAAACACTGAAGCTTTCTTT.

The rearrangement joins TRBV3-1 (or the pseudogene TRBV3-2) to TRBJ2-5; TRBD2 matches 13 bases. The germline gives CDR1 LGHDT, CDR2 YNNKEL (reference sequence). The CDR3 is made up of 18 amino acids. The junction had 13 bases not matched to a gene; V was cut back by 5 bases and J by 4 bases. CDR3: CASSNTPLRLAGGETQYF. The CDR3 region has the DNA TGTGCCAGCAGCAATACCCCGCTCCGACTAGCGGGGGGAGAGACCCAGTACTTC.

The DNA of the CDR3 is TGCAGCGTTGCTCGGACAGGGAACACTGAAGCTTTCTTT. Residues: CSVARTGNTEAFF. V usage is TRBV29-1 and J usage is TRBJ1-1; 7 bases align to TRBD1. Germline V gene data show CDR1 as SQVTM and CDR2 as ANQGSEA. Trimming removed 4 bases from V and 1 base from J; junction bases left unmatched: 3. The CDR3 has 13 residues.

About this clone itself: The junction shows a germline mismatch at one end, possibly a read error. The rearrangement uses TRBV7-9 and TRBJ2-7, with 8 bases fitting TRBD1. Germline lookup yields CDR1 SEHNR and CDR2 FQNEAQ (reference sequence). This CDR3 has 13 residues. CDR3 residues: CASSLGPRAQGDF. DNA of the CDR3: TGTGCCAGCAGCTTAGGTCCCCGAGCACAGGGGGACTTC.

The CDR3 protein is CASSPRQGTYGYTF. For the CDR3, the DNA is TGTGCCAGCAGTCCTAGACAGGGAACCTATGGCTACACCTTC. The rearrangement joins TRBV27 to TRBJ1-2; TRBD1 aligns across 7 bases. CDR1 is MNHEY and CDR2 is SMNVEV in the germline V gene (reference sequence). This CDR3 has 14 amino acids. Unmatched junction bases numbered 7, after V lost 5 bases and J lost 4 bases.

This clone was detected only once. V is TRBV6-5 and J is TRBJ1-1; tentative D call: TRBD1 (5 bases). This CDR3 is 15 amino acids long. The germline V and J ends were trimmed by 8 bases and 1 base, with 17 bases remaining between them. CDR1 MNHEY and CDR2 SVGAGI come from the germline V gene. The CDR3 is CASCEMTGGNTEAFF. In nucleotides, the CDR3 is TGTGCCAGCTGCGAAATGACCGGGGGGAACACTGAAGCTTTCTTT.

CDR3 sequence: CASSERTGGGYTF. CDR3 bases: TGCGCCAGCAGTGAAAGGACAGGGGGAGGCTACACCTTC. The J gene is TRBJ1-2, the V gene TRBV10-1; the match to TRBD1 covers 10 bases. The CDR3 has 13 residues. V shed 3 bases, J shed 8 bases, and the junction held 3 bases outside the gene matches. The V gene's germline CDR1 is WNHNN and CDR2 SYGVQD (reference sequence).

V gene TRBV27 combines with J gene TRBJ2-2; 15 positions agree with TRBD2. CDR3 length: 17 amino acids. Germline CDR1 is MNHEY and CDR2 is SMNVEV (reference sequence). The V gene end was trimmed by 4 bases and the J gene end by 7 bases; junction bases not matched to a gene: 7. CDR3 DNA sequence: TGTGCCAGCAGTTCCCCCTCGGGACTAGCGGGAGGCGGGGAGCTGTTTTTT. This sequence encodes CASSSPSGLAGGGELFF.

The chain couples TRBV2 to TRBJ2-5; 7 bases align to TRBD1. Trimming removed 2 bases from V and 3 bases from J; junction bases left unmatched: 3. In germline, CDR1 is SNHLY, CDR2 FYNNEI. The CDR3 has 14 residues. CDR3 in amino acids: CASSELTGKETQYF. In DNA, the CDR3 is TGTGCCAGCAGTGAACTGACAGGGAAAGAGACCCAGTACTTC. Complete variable domain (other parts from reference TRBV2 and TRBJ2-5): EPEVTQTPSHQVTQMGQEVILRCVPISNHLYFYWYRQILGQKVEFLVSFYNNEISEKSEIFDDQFSVERPDGSNFTLKIRSTKLEDSAMYFCASSELTGKETQYFGPGTRLLVL.

The V and J genes are TRBV7-9 and TRBJ2-7; TRBD2 aligns across 11 bases. CDR1 is SEHNR, CDR2 FQNEAQ, per germline (reference sequence). V shed 5 bases and J 2 bases; nucleotides not matched to a gene: 5. There are 15 residues in the CDR3. CDR3 bases: TGTGCCAGCAGCCGAGCTAGCGGGAGGCCCTACGAGCAGTACTTC. Protein product: CASSRASGRPYEQYF.

This clone was seen once. The chain recombines TRBV19 with TRBJ1-5; 10 positions match TRBD1. This CDR3 contains 14 residues. J was trimmed by 4 bases and V by 6 bases; bases with no gene match: 3. From germline, CDR1 is LNHDA and CDR2 SQIVND (reference sequence). CDR3 sequence (DNA): TGTGCCAGTAGCGGGACAGGGGAAAATCAGCCCCAGCATTTT. Translating it yields CASSGTGENQPQHF.